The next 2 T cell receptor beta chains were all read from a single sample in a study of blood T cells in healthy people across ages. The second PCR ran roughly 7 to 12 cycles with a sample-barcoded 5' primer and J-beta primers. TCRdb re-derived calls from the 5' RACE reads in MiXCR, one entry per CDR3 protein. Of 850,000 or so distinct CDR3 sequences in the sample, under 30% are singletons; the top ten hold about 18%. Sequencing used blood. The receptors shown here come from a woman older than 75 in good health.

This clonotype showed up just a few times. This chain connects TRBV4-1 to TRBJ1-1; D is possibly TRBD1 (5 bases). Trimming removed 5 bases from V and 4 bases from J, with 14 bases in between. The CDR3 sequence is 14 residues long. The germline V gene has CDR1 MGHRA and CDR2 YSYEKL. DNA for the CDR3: TGCGCCAGCAGCGACCGGGACCGGGGCACTGAAGCTTTCTTT. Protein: CASSDRDRGTEAFF.

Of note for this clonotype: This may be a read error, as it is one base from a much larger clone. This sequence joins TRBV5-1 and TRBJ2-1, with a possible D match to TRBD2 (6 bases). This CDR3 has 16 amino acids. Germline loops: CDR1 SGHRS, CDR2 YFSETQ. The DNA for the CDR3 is TGCGCCGGCAGCTTGGGGGGAGCCTCTTCCCACAATGAGCAGTTCTTC. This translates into CAGSLGGASSHNEQFF.